The clone carrying this T cell receptor (beta chain) showed up just a few times. This specimen belongs to a study of blood T cell repertoires in COVID-19. The V and J ends lost 7 bases and 6 bases, in that order; junction bases with no gene match: 7. The germline gives CDR1 LNHDA, CDR2 SQIVND (reference sequence). This CDR3 is 14 amino acids long. Profiled with immunoSEQ multiplex PCR; TCRdb holds only in-frame clones, not every one. The sample records some 44,000 clones, about 91% being singletons. This rearrangement joins TRBV19 to TRBJ1-5; 9 bases fit TRBD1. The receptor was isolated from a man aged 55 to 70 with active COVID-19. The sample was peripheral blood. CDR3 nucleotide sequence: TGTGCCAGTACCCGGACAGGGGAAGGTCAGCCCCAGCATTTT. Protein product: CASTRTGEGQPQHF.